The sequence of this TCR beta chain was determined in a study of blood T cell repertoires in COVID-19. Germline trimming cut 7 bases from V and 0 bases from J; bases unmatched to any gene: 7. Per germline, CDR1 SGHRS and CDR2 YFSETQ. There are 14 residues in the CDR3. Study processing details: Estimates of nucleated cell counts were drawn from the amplification of reference gene primers. Sequenced by immunoSEQ multiplex PCR; TCRdb stores in-frame clones only, minus some. The DNA gave D and trimming, while V, J and clone size come from that table. The sample lists under 250,000 clones; 88% were seen once.

This receptor was identified in a woman aged 55-70 years with acute or convalescent COVID-19. This chain joins TRBV5-1 and TRBJ2-7, with 7 bases matching TRBD1. Sequencing used peripheral blood. The CDR3 region has the DNA TGCGCCAGCCAGCAGGGGGACGCCTCCTACGAGCAGTACTTC. Amino acids: CASQQGDASYEQYF.